These 23 T cell receptor beta chains were all obtained from the same sample, sequenced in a study of T cells after yellow fever vaccination. MiXCR, applied by TCRdb to the 5' RACE reads, yields one record per CDR3 protein. The repertoire holds more than 300,000 distinct CDR3 sequences, with 6.8% as singletons. The source material was PBMCs, sampled approximately 40 days after the first yellow fever vaccination. Receptors originate from a man aged 18 to 29 who received the YFV17D yellow fever vaccine.

This clonotype occurred a few times. V and J are TRBV20-1 and TRBJ2-1, with D possibly matching TRBD1 (6 bases). CDR1 and CDR2 (germline): DFQATT, SNEGSKA (reference sequence). V gave up 3 bases and J gave up 8 bases, with 8 bases separating them. The CDR3 extends over 11 amino acids. The chain's CDR3 is CSASPGDEQFF. The CDR3 bases are TGCAGTGCTAGCCCAGGGGATGAGCAGTTCTTC.

This clonotype was observed a few times. The chain employs TRBV4-2 and TRBJ2-1; possibly TRBD2 for D (7 bases). Germline CDR1 is LGHNA and CDR2 is YNFKEQ. This CDR3 has 17 amino acids. Deletions cut 1 base from V and 7 bases from J, with 20 bases between. CDR3 nucleotide sequence: TGTGCCAGCAGCCAAGGGGAGGTGGGGGGGCGGGGAAATGAGCAGTTCTTC. It is translated as CASSQGEVGGRGNEQFF.

The rearrangement links TRBV6-2 or TRBV6-3 to TRBJ2-7, with TRBD2 matching 11 bases. This CDR3 has 17 residues. CDR1 is MNHEY and CDR2 is SVGEGT in the germline V gene. Losses at the gene ends were 0 bases for V and 4 bases for J; bases not matched to a gene: 8. The CDR3 loop is CASSYSLELAGEYEQYV. As DNA, the CDR3 is TGTGCCAGCAGTTACTCGCTCGAACTAGCGGGGGAATACGAGCAGTACGTC.

This clonotype was found a few times. This chain joins TRBV5-1 and TRBJ1-1; D might be TRBD1 (6 bases). V was pared by 4 bases and J by 7 bases, with 26 bases between. Germline-derived CDR1 and CDR2 are SGHRS and YFSETQ. The CDR3 sequence is 17 residues long. The CDR3 is CASSPIQGTGPRLEAFF. CDR3 sequence (DNA): TGCGCCAGCAGCCCCATACAGGGAACGGGCCCGCGTCTTGAAGCTTTCTTT. The entire variable domain, with the rest obtained from reference TRBV5-1 and TRBJ1-1, is as follows: KAGVTQTPRYLIKTRGQQVTLSCSPISGHRSVSWYQQTPGQGLQFLFEYFSETQRNKGNFPGRFSGRQFSNSRSEMNVSTLELGDSALYLCASSPIQGTGPRLEAFFGQGTRLTVV.

This clonotype was observed a handful of times. This chain uses TRBV20-1 with TRBJ2-7, with 8 positions matching TRBD2. With V trimmed by 6 bases and J by 0 bases, 7 bases remained unmatched. The CDR3 totals 14 residues. CDR1 is DFQATT and CDR2 is SNEGSKA in the germline V gene (reference sequence). The CDR3 loop reads CSANRGGSSYEQYF. The CDR3 DNA sequence: TGCAGTGCAAATCGCGGGGGGAGCTCCTACGAGCAGTACTTC.

This clonotype was detected only a few times. The chain recombines TRBV29-1 with TRBJ2-7; 7 bases map to TRBD1. CDR1 is SQVTM and CDR2 is ANQGSEA in the germline V gene. J lost 2 bases, V lost 6 bases, and 13 bases had no gene match. This CDR3 has 15 residues. DNA for the CDR3: TGCAGCGTGTATGACCGGGACAGCAAAACCTACGAGCAGTACTTC. Translated: CSVYDRDSKTYEQYF.

In this sample, this clonotype turned up many times. V and J are TRBV18 and TRBJ2-7; D is ambiguous. Looked up from germline, CDR1 is KGHSH and CDR2 is LQKENI. This CDR3 region has 14 residues. Deletions cut 0 bases from V and 0 bases from J, with 6 bases between. The CDR3 DNA sequence: TGTGCCAGCTCACCACCTTACACCTCCTACGAGCAGTACTTC. Its translation is CASSPPYTSYEQYF.

This clonotype has only a few counts. The chain joins TRBV20-1 to TRBJ2-7, with a weak D call TRBD1 (6 bases). Germline CDR1 and CDR2: DFQATT and SNEGSKA (reference sequence). The CDR3 sequence is 14 residues long. V dropped 0 bases and J dropped 2 bases, with 11 bases sitting between them. The CDR3, as DNA: TGCAGTGCTAGAGATCAACAGGGTGCCTACGAGCAGTACGTC. Translating it yields CSARDQQGAYEQYV.

The gene calls are TRBV29-1 and TRBJ2-2, with TRBD2 matching 11 bases. Germline CDR1 reads SQVTM; CDR2 reads ANQGSEA. The CDR3 is 16 residues long. With 4 bases clipped from V and 4 bases from J, the junction kept 8 bases outside the gene matches. CDR3 amino acids: CSVVSGGAQSTGELFF. The CDR3 DNA reads as TGCAGCGTTGTTAGCGGGGGGGCACAGTCCACCGGGGAGCTGTTTTTT.

J is TRBJ2-1 and V is TRBV12-3 or TRBV12-4; maybe TRBD1 (6 bases). V was trimmed by 2 bases and J by 9 bases, leaving 20 bases between them. This CDR3 contains 16 residues. The CDR3 loop is CASSLTKGQGNTEQFF. Here the CDR3 DNA reads TGTGCCAGCAGTTTAACGAAAGGGCAGGGGAATACTGAGCAGTTCTTC.

This chain connects TRBV6-1 to TRBJ1-3; the D gene is possibly TRBD1 (5 bases). CDR1 and CDR2 (germline): MNHNS, SASEGT. The CDR3 has 15 residues. Trimming took off 6 bases at V and 3 bases at J, with 15 bases between the two ends. CDR3 nucleotide sequence: TGTGCCAGCAGCCCTCGGGGGTCGTATGGAAACACCATATATTTT. Encoded protein: CASSPRGSYGNTIYF.

This clonotype has ten or more counts. The chain combines TRBV6-5 with TRBJ2-2; tentatively, D is TRBD1 or TRBD2 (6 bases each). Trimming removed 4 bases at V and 2 bases at J, with 17 bases between. CDR3 size: 17 residues. Germline V gene sequence: CDR1 MNHEY, CDR2 SVGAGI. The CDR3 protein is CASSFPGADYNTGELFF. CDR3 nucleotides: TGTGCCAGCAGTTTCCCGGGGGCAGATTATAACACCGGGGAGCTGTTTTTT.

V usage is TRBV18 and J usage is TRBJ1-6; no clear D. The germline V gene has CDR1 KGHSH and CDR2 LQKENI. CDR3 length: 16 amino acids. The ends were cut back, 0 bases at V and 11 bases at J, with 17 bases in the middle. CDR3 DNA: TGTGCCAGCTCACCACCGGATGTCTTTCCGGGGACACCCCTCCACTTT. It translates to CASSPPDVFPGTPLHF.

This clonotype was detected only a few times. V is TRBV20-1 and J is TRBJ2-1, with 9 bases that match TRBD2. After removal of 5 bases from V and 4 bases from J, the junction contained 6 bases not matched to a gene. The CDR3 length is 14 residues. The V gene's germline CDR1 is DFQATT and CDR2 SNEGSKA (reference sequence). The CDR3 is CSAGSSGAYNEQFF. The CDR3 nucleotides are TGCAGTGCTGGGTCTAGCGGGGCATACAATGAGCAGTTCTTC.

This clonotype was counted a few times. CDR3 sequence reads: CASSDTPVDTIYF. The CDR3 DNA follows: TGTGCCAGCAGCGACACCCCGGTAGACACCATATATTTT. The rearrangement joins TRBV7-2 to TRBJ1-3; no reliable D call. V was clipped by 5 bases and J by 8 bases, with 13 bases between them. CDR3 length: 13 residues. In germline, CDR1 is SGHTA, CDR2 FQGNSA.

This clonotype was seen many times. This chain joins TRBV29-1 and TRBJ2-7; perhaps TRBD1 as D (6 bases). Trimming took 1 base from V and 4 from J, leaving 23 bases between them. Per the germline V gene, CDR1 is SQVTM and CDR2 is ANQGSEA. CDR3 length: 17 amino acids. In DNA form, the CDR3 reads TGCAGCGTTGAAGCCGCACAGGGCTATGGCCCCCTGTACGAGCAGTACGTC. Its protein is CSVEAAQGYGPLYEQYV.

This clonotype was counted a few times. The CDR3 DNA reads as TGCAGTGCTAGTAGCGGGGCTGATGGAAACACCATATATTTT. This translates into CSASSGADGNTIYF. The chain is built from TRBV20-1 and TRBJ1-3, with D possibly being TRBD1 (5 bases). Trimming removed 3 bases at V and 3 bases at J, with 12 bases between. The CDR3 is made up of 14 amino acids. Germline CDR1 and CDR2: DFQATT and SNEGSKA (reference sequence).

This clonotype turned up a few times. V usage is TRBV24-1 and J usage is TRBJ2-1; no firm D call. There are 13 residues in the CDR3. Trimming stripped 4 bases from V and 7 bases from J, with 10 bases between. CDR1 is KGHDR and CDR2 is SFDVKD in the germline V gene. CDR3 residues: CATSEEFFNEQFF. CDR3 bases: TGTGCCACCAGTGAAGAATTCTTTAATGAGCAGTTCTTC.

This clonotype has a handful of counts. The V call is TRBV6-1, the J call TRBJ2-3; a weak D match, TRBD2 (5 bases). The CDR3 runs 15 residues. Germline CDR1 is MNHNS and CDR2 is SASEGT. Trimming removed 6 bases at V and 2 bases at J, with 15 bases between. For the CDR3, the DNA is TGTGCCAGCAGCTCCGCGACTACTAACACAGATACGCAGTATTTT. Protein product: CASSSATTNTDTQYF.

This clonotype was found a few times. The chain employs TRBV5-5 and TRBJ2-5, with D unclear. Trimming shortened V by 4 bases and J by 3 bases, and 7 bases separated the two germline ends. CDR3 length: 12 residues. Germline assignment: CDR1 SGHKS and CDR2 YYEKEE (reference sequence). The CDR3 sequence: CASSGFKETQYF. The CDR3 coding sequence is TGTGCCAGCAGCGGATTCAAAGAGACCCAGTACTTC.

In its sample, this clonotype was seen a few times. This sequence joins TRBV7-3 and TRBJ2-1; 9 bases fit TRBD1. This CDR3 spans 16 amino acids. Germline CDR1 is SGHTA and CDR2 is FQGTGA. V shed 3 bases and J 9 bases; nucleotides not matched to a gene: 12. CDR3 sequence reads: CASSFSRRDRAGEQFF. Here the CDR3 DNA reads TGTGCCAGCAGCTTTAGTAGGCGGGACAGGGCCGGTGAGCAGTTCTTC. The complete variable domain, with remaining parts taken from reference TRBV7-3 and TRBJ2-1, reads GAGVSQTPSNKVTEKGKYVELRCDPISGHTALYWYRQSLGQGPEFLIYFQGTGAADDSGLPNDRFFAVRPEGSVSTLKIQRTERGDSAVYLCASSFSRRDRAGEQFFGPGTRLTVL.

Many counts were recorded for this clonotype. The rearrangement joins TRBV5-1 to TRBJ2-7, with 8 bases aligning to TRBD2. Germline V gene data show CDR1 as SGHRS and CDR2 as YFSETQ. V trimming: 4 bases; J trimming: 6 bases; junction bases outside the gene matches: 6. The CDR3 has 13 amino acids. CDR3 DNA: TGCGCCAGCAGCCCTAGCGGGCTTTTCGAGCAGTACTTC. Amino acid sequence: CASSPSGLFEQYF. Full variable domain (missing parts from reference TRBV5-1 and TRBJ2-7): KAGVTQTPRYLIKTRGQQVTLSCSPISGHRSVSWYQQTPGQGLQFLFEYFSETQRNKGNFPGRFSGRQFSNSRSEMNVSTLELGDSALYLCASSPSGLFEQYFGPGTRLTVT.

A note on this clonotype: The junction shows a germline mismatch at one end, possibly a read error. The V gene is TRBV7-2, the J gene TRBJ2-5; D unresolved. The CDR3 runs 8 residues. Germline V gene sequence: CDR1 SGHTA, CDR2 FQGNSA. The CDR3 reads CASDPRHF. Here the CDR3 DNA reads TGTGCCAGCGACCCCCGGCACTTC.